Listed below are T cell receptor beta chains from one sample, sequenced in a study of cytotoxic CD8 clonotypes in ibrutinib-treated CLL. Method: immunoSEQ multiplex PCR; TCRdb's copy keeps in-frame clones and lacks some. Here the sample spans about 58,000 clones, 65% to 75% being singletons. The specimen was PBMCs, collected after 12 months of ibrutinib treatment. All receptors come from a human donor with chronic lymphocytic leukemia. Each CDR3 is given with its conserved first and last residue. The D gene is left open where the match is weak. Clone size is stated in some rows and not others, as once, few, many or a class when expanded.

v_gene,d_gene,len,j_gene,abundance,CDR3aa,CDR3nt
TRBV19,.,13,TRBJ1-2,.,CASSQDTFYGYTF,TGTGCCAGTAGCCAGGACACTTTCTATGGCTACACCTTC
TRBV30,.,17,TRBJ2-6,few,CAWRLRVMSSGANVLTF,TGTGCCTGGAGACTCAGGGTTATGAGCTCTGGGGCCAACGTCCTGACTTTC
TRBV7-9,.,14,TRBJ2-7,.,CASSETGIPYEQYF,TGTGCCAGCAGCGAAACAGGGATACCTTACGAGCAGTACTTC
TRBV28,TRBD1,14,TRBJ2-3,.,CASSLSDRPDTQYF,TGTGCCAGCAGTTTATCGGACAGGCCCGATACGCAGTATTTT
TRBV6-6,TRBD1,14,TRBJ1-5,.,CASSSRGPNQPQHF,TGTGCCAGCAGTAGCAGGGGGCCCAATCAGCCCCAGCATTTT
TRBV11-2,.,13,TRBJ1-2,.,CASSLDTHYGYTF,TGTGCCAGCAGCCTAGACACCCACTATGGCTACACCTTC
TRBV19,TRBD2,14,TRBJ2-1,.,CASTLGLAGHEQFF,TGTGCCAGTACCCTGGGACTAGCGGGACATGAGCAGTTCTTC
TRBV27,TRBD1,13,TRBJ1-2,few,CASRPGQGYGYTF,TGTGCCAGCAGGCCGGGACAGGGCTATGGCTACACCTTC
TRBV6-5,.,14,TRBJ1-1,.,CASSYGFLDTEAFF,TGTGCCAGCAGTTACGGATTTTTGGACACTGAAGCTTTCTTT
TRBV19,.,16,TRBJ1-5,.,CASSIELVGRDQPQHF,TGTGCCAGTAGTATAGAATTGGTAGGGAGGGATCAGCCCCAGCATTTT
TRBV5-1,TRBD1,15,TRBJ2-3,.,CATKDTRGTVDTQYF,TGCGCCACCAAAGATACCAGGGGGACAGTTGATACGCAGTATTTT
TRBV5-1,.,15,TRBJ2-7,.,CASSLAGAGFEEQYF,TGCGCCAGCAGCTTGGCGGGGGCAGGGTTCGAGGAGCAGTACTTC
TRBV18,.,13,TRBJ1-4,.,CASSAGSNEKLFF,TGTGCCAGCTCAGCTGGCAGTAATGAAAAACTGTTTTTT
TRBV19,.,15,TRBJ2-3,.,CASSTPSGLSDTQYF,TGTGCCAGTAGTACCCCATCTGGACTGTCGGATACGCAGTATTTT
TRBV7-6,TRBD1,16,TRBJ2-5,.,CASSLFLGQGGETQYF,TGTGCCAGCAGCTTATTTCTAGGACAGGGTGGGGAGACCCAGTACTTC
TRBV19,.,15,TRBJ2-1,.,CASSIYTATYNEQFF,TGTGCCAGTAGTATATATACTGCAACCTACAATGAGCAGTTCTTC
TRBV6-6,.,14,TRBJ2-1,.,CASSYLQGPDEQFF,TGTGCCAGCAGTTACTTACAGGGACCCGATGAGCAGTTCTTC
TRBV10-3,.,13,TRBJ1-1,.,CAISDWGMLEAFF,TGTGCCATCAGTGATTGGGGAATGCTTGAAGCTTTCTTT
TRBV30,.,12,TRBJ2-1,.,CAWSDTHDEQFF,TGTGCCTGGAGTGATACACATGATGAGCAGTTCTTC
TRBV29-1,.,13,TRBJ2-1,.,CSVEKTRYNEQFF,TGCAGCGTTGAAAAGACAAGATACAATGAGCAGTTCTTC
TRBV7-9,.,12,TRBJ1-5,.,CASSPQNQPQHF,TGTGCCAGCAGCCCCCAGAATCAGCCCCAGCATTTT
TRBV6-5,TRBD1,15,TRBJ1-5,.,CASSRGDRDNQPQHF,TGTGCCAGCAGTAGGGGGGACAGGGACAATCAGCCCCAGCATTTT
TRBV6-1,.,14,TRBJ1-1,.,CASTIRDTNTEAFF,TGTGCCAGCACGATTAGGGACACCAACACTGAAGCTTTCTTT
TRBV19,.,13,TRBJ2-7,.,CASSYQKGYEQYF,TGTGCCAGTAGTTATCAAAAGGGCTACGAGCAGTACTTC
TRBV7-6,TRBD1,14,TRBJ1-4,.,CASSFGTGNEKLFF,TGTGCCAGCAGCTTTGGGACAGGGAATGAAAAACTGTTTTTT
TRBV30,TRBD1,14,TRBJ1-5,once,CAWGDTGGGQPQHF,TGTGCCTGGGGTGATACAGGGGGGGGACAGCCCCAGCATTTT
TRBV7-2,.,15,TRBJ1-1,.,CASSLDPGLGTEAFF,TGTGCCAGCAGCTTAGATCCAGGGCTTGGCACTGAAGCTTTCTTT
TRBV5-1,.,13,TRBJ1-4,.,CASRFQDNEKLFF,TGCGCCAGCAGGTTCCAGGATAATGAAAAACTGTTTTTT
TRBV4-2,TRBD2,17,TRBJ2-1,.,CASSQVKAGGPYNEQFF,TGTGCCAGCAGCCAAGTAAAAGCGGGAGGTCCCTACAATGAGCAGTTCTTC
TRBV5-1,TRBD1,14,TRBJ2-7,.,CASSETGWAYEQYF,TGCGCCAGCAGCGAGACAGGGTGGGCCTACGAGCAGTACTTC
TRBV29-1,TRBD1,11,TRBJ1-1,few,CSVLASGGTFF,TGCAGCGTCCTAGCTTCAGGGGGAACTTTCTTT
TRBV5-6,.,16,TRBJ2-4,once,CASSRGTDLTKNIQYF,TGTGCCAGCAGCCGAGGGACGGACCTAACCAAAAACATTCAGTACTTC
TRBV27,TRBD1,17,TRBJ2-7,few,CASSPEAGTGGLYEQYF,TGTGCCAGCAGTCCAGAGGCCGGGACAGGGGGCTTGTACGAGCAGTACTTC
TRBV10-2,.,15,TRBJ2-7,.,CASSTSDRGGYEQYF,.
TRBV9,TRBD1,16,TRBJ2-2,few,CASSARQGRSTGELFF,TGTGCCAGCAGCGCCAGACAGGGGAGGTCCACCGGGGAGCTGTTTTTT
TRBV7-2,TRBD2,16,TRBJ2-3,.,CASSLVLAGGVDTQYF,TGTGCCAGCAGCTTAGTGCTAGCGGGAGGGGTGGATACGCAGTATTTT
TRBV10-3,.,15,TRBJ2-6,.,CAISASGVGANVLTF,TGTGCCATCAGTGCATCTGGGGTTGGGGCCAACGTCCTGACTTTC
TRBV7-2,TRBD2,16,TRBJ2-4,few,CASSLAPLAGVSIQYF,TGTGCCAGCAGCTTAGCCCCGCTAGCGGGAGTTAGCATTCAGTACTTC
TRBV23-1,TRBD2,16,TRBJ2-3,.,CASSPGLAGVTDTQYF,TGCGCCAGCAGTCCGGGACTAGCGGGAGTCACAGATACGCAGTATTTT
TRBV4-2,.,18,TRBJ2-1,.,CASSQDGVGGGIGNEQFF,TGTGCCAGCAGCCAAGATGGCGTTGGTGGCGGGATTGGCAATGAGCAGTTCTTC
TRBV4-2,TRBD2,18,TRBJ2-7,.,CASSPWGLREEVFYEQYF,TGTGCCAGCAGCCCATGGGGTCTACGGGAGGAGGTTTTCTACGAGCAGTACTTC
TRBV2,.,12,TRBJ2-7,.,CASSEVVGEQYF,TGTGCCAGCAGTGAAGTAGTGGGGGAGCAGTACTTC
TRBV4-3,.,17,TRBJ2-5,.,CASSSSWGGALGETQYF,TGCGCCAGCAGCTCCTCGTGGGGGGGGGCGCTTGGAGAGACCCAGTACTTC
TRBV4-2,.,12,TRBJ2-5,.,CASTSSQETQYF,TGTGCCAGCACCTCCAGCCAAGAGACCCAGTACTTC
TRBV7-2,TRBD1,15,TRBJ2-7,.,CASSWGQMTTYEQYF,TGTGCCAGCAGCTGGGGACAGATGACCACCTACGAGCAGTACTTC
TRBV18,.,14,TRBJ2-7,.,CASSPPGDPYEQYF,TGTGCCAGCTCACCACCAGGGGATCCCTACGAGCAGTACTTC
TRBV15,.,15,TRBJ2-1,.,CATSRRGGAGNEQFF,TGTGCCACCAGCAGGAGGGGGGGCGCGGGCAATGAGCAGTTCTTC
TRBV7-8,.,15,TRBJ1-5,.,CASSLARVGGQPQHF,TGTGCCAGCAGCTTAGCGCGGGTGGGGGGACAGCCCCAGCATTTT
TRBV7-8,.,14,TRBJ2-1,.,CASSFRRAYNEQFF,TGTGCCAGCAGCTTTCGGAGGGCCTACAATGAGCAGTTCTTC
TRBV12-2,.,22,TRBJ1-4,.,CASRPRFVRQGEGQVANEKLFF,TGTGCAAGTCGCCCTCGCTTTGTGCGGCAGGGTGAAGGGCAGGTGGCTAATGAAAAACTGTTTTTT